Sequencing of this TCR beta chain was carried out in a study of identical twins. Unique molecular identifiers were present on the cDNA, which also gained a universal primer site by template switching. TCRdb independently ran MiXCR on the 5' RACE reads; one entry per CDR3 protein. The data contain roughly 720,000 distinct CDR3 sequences, roughly 18% of them singletons. This clonotype was observed a single time. An end of the junction does not agree with germline; a read error may underlie this. The same sample was also used in a study of T cells expressing NK-cell markers.

The origin of this receptor is a woman younger than 35 in good health. Sequencing input: PBMCs.

The CDR3 region is CAISLARLAGTLRTDTQYF. Here the CDR3 DNA reads TGTGCCATCAGTTTAGCGCGACTAGCGGGGACGTTAAGGACAGATACGCAGTATTTT. The rearrangement uses TRBV12-3 or TRBV12-4 and TRBJ2-3; 11 bases are a match to TRBD2. This CDR3 spans 19 amino acids.